Detailed here is one T cell receptor beta chain. The data are from a study of T cells in Graves' hyperthyroidism and ophthalmopathy. There were TCR beta CDR3 regions amplified from RNA transcripts. A first-round RT-PCR of the TCR CDR3 used the HTBI primer set. In TCRdb, the multiplex PCR reads were re-called with MiXCR into one record per CDR3 protein. This table holds roughly 290,000 distinct CDR3 sequences, less than 15% found once. The CDR3 loop spans 15 amino acids. Trimming stripped 3 bases from V and 6 bases from J, with 17 bases between. Sample collection date corresponds to first hyperthyroidism diagnosis, prior to any ophthalmopathy symptoms.

The sample taken for sequencing was blood. The source is a woman between 25 and 40 years old with Graves' hyperthyroidism that later progressed to Graves' ophthalmopathy. The rearrangement joins TRBV12-3 or TRBV12-4 to TRBJ2-5; possible D gene TRBD1, 6 bases. CDR3 loop: CASSFGQGSGKTQYF. The CDR3 region has the DNA TGTGCCAGCAGTTTTGGGCAGGGGAGTGGGAAGACCCAGTACTTC.